The 18 T cell receptor beta chains listed next were all sequenced from one sample in a study of shared clonotypes between healthy human individuals. Here immunoSEQ multiplex PCR was the method, and the copy in TCRdb shows in-frame clones only, minus some. The sample holds 500,000 or so clones, roughly 95% seen once. The sequenced material came from naive CD4+ T cells sorted from blood. Specified subset: CD45RA+ positively selected. These TCRs come from a woman in her 30s in good health.

J is TRBJ2-5 and V is TRBV19; 12 nucleotides agree with TRBD2. CDR3 size: 16 residues. Germline V gene lookup returns CDR1 LNHDA and CDR2 SQIVND (reference sequence). V gave up 7 bases and J gave up 5 bases; unmatched junction bases: 11. The CDR3 region is CASTPSGRATLETQYF. The CDR3 DNA follows: TGTGCCAGTACACCTAGCGGGAGGGCCACTTTGGAGACCCAGTACTTC.

The chain has TRBV21-1 and TRBJ1-3. TRBV21-1 is tagged as a pseudogene. The CDR3 is made up of 13 amino acids. In nucleotides, the CDR3 is TGTGCCAGCAGCAAACGTGCCGGGGGAACCATATATTTT. Protein sequence: CASSKRAGGTIYF.

The genes are TRBV7-9 and TRBJ2-1; 10 nucleotides line up with TRBD2. In germline, CDR1 is SEHNR, CDR2 FQNEAQ (reference sequence). The CDR3 consists of 15 residues. Trimming took 4 bases from V and 7 from J; bases not matched to a gene: 7. The CDR3: CASSSWGTSENEQFF. The CDR3 DNA is TGTGCCAGCAGCTCCTGGGGGACTAGCGAAAATGAGCAGTTCTTC.

The chain recombines TRBV5-4 with TRBJ1-5, with D perhaps TRBD1 (5 bases). Germline CDR1 reads SGHNT; CDR2 reads YYREEE (reference sequence). V was trimmed by 0 bases and J by 9 bases, leaving 13 bases between them. The CDR3 loop spans 14 amino acids. The CDR3 here is CASSLGGAGLPQHF. As DNA, the CDR3 is TGTGCCAGCAGCTTGGGCGGCGCAGGGTTGCCCCAGCATTTT.

The genes are TRBV11-3 and TRBJ2-1; 10 nucleotides agree with TRBD2. Germline CDR1 and CDR2: SGHNT and YENEEA. V lost 4 bases to trimming and J lost 9 bases; unmatched junction nucleotides: 9. The CDR3 is 15 amino acids. The CDR3 coding sequence is TGTGCCAGCAGCTCCTCGGGGACTAGCGAAAGTGAGCAGTTCTTC. It is translated as CASSSSGTSESEQFF.

V is TRBV5-1 and J is TRBJ1-1, with D tentatively TRBD1 (5 bases). CDR3 length equals 15 residues. V was clipped by 5 bases and J by 0 bases, with 14 bases between them. Germline CDR1 is SGHRS and CDR2 is YFSETQ. In DNA, the CDR3 is TGCGCCAGCAGACCCCAGGGTACGATGAACACTGAAGCTTTCTTT. Its protein is CASRPQGTMNTEAFF.

The chain links TRBV27 to TRBJ2-7; no clear D. Germline assignment: CDR1 MNHEY and CDR2 SMNVEV (reference sequence). Deletions cut 2 bases from V and 5 bases from J, with 16 bases between. There are 15 residues in the CDR3. The CDR3 loop is CASSLKGTRSDEQYF. CDR3 nucleotide sequence: TGTGCCAGCAGTTTAAAAGGCACCAGGAGTGACGAGCAGTACTTC.

The chain recombines TRBV28 with TRBJ1-5; D is perhaps TRBD1 (6 bases). The germline V gene encodes CDR1 MDHEN and CDR2 SYDVKM. Trimming took off 6 bases at V and 2 bases at J, with 14 bases between the two ends. The CDR3 covers 15 residues. The CDR3 nucleotides read TGTGCCAGCAGAGGACAGTCAACAGGCAATCAGCCCCAGCATTTT. Protein: CASRGQSTGNQPQHF.

This chain uses TRBV7-8 with TRBJ1-4, with 12 bases identical to TRBD1. Germline V gene data show CDR1 as SGHVS and CDR2 as FQNEAQ. The CDR3 runs to 15 residues. V trimming: 5 bases; J trimming: 7 bases; junction bases outside the gene matches: 5. The CDR3 loop is CASSVGTGGSEKLFF. CDR3 sequence (DNA): TGTGCCAGCAGCGTCGGGACAGGGGGCAGTGAAAAACTGTTTTTT.

This CDR3 reads CASSREGLV. In nucleotides, the CDR3 is TGTGCCAGCAGCCGCGAGGGGTTGGTC. The genes are TRBV5-5 and TRBJ2-7; D is tentatively TRBD1 or TRBD2 (5 bases each). CDR1 SGHKS and CDR2 YYEKEE come from the germline V gene (reference sequence). This CDR3 is 9 amino acids long.

The chain uses TRBV4-1 and TRBJ2-3; D call uncertain. Trimming left V 2 bases short and J 4 bases short, with 10 bases between. CDR3 length: 14 amino acids. Germline CDR1 reads MGHRA; CDR2 reads YSYEKL. The CDR3 region has the DNA TGCGCCAGCAGCCAAAGGTTGGTCTCAGATACGCAGTATTTT. Translated, it gives CASSQRLVSDTQYF.

The rearrangement uses TRBV11-2 and TRBJ1-3; D remains unclear. Per germline, CDR1 SGHAT and CDR2 FQNNGV. Trimming shortened V by 5 bases and J by 0 bases, and 11 bases separated the two germline ends. The CDR3 spans 15 residues. Written as DNA, the CDR3 is TGTGCCAGCAGCACCCCGCGGGGCTCTGGAAACACCATATATTTT. It translates to CASSTPRGSGNTIYF. The variable domain in full, with the rest retrieved from reference TRBV11-2 and TRBJ1-3, is EAGVAQSPRYKIIEKRQSVAFWCNPISGHATLYWYQQILGQGPKLLIQFQNNGVVDDSQLPKDRFSAERLKGVDSTLKIQPAKLEDSAVYLCASSTPRGSGNTIYFGEGSWLTVV.

This chain connects TRBV13 to TRBJ2-7; D possibly corresponds to TRBD1 (7 bases). This CDR3 has 13 amino acids. Germline CDR1 and CDR2: PRHDT and FYEKMQ (reference sequence). Trimming stripped 9 bases from V and 5 bases from J, with 17 bases between. CDR3 region: CASSGQVLDEQYF. CDR3 sequence (DNA): TGTGCCAGTAGCGGACAGGTTCTCGACGAGCAGTACTTC.

The chain uses TRBV18 and TRBJ1-1; 8 nucleotides match TRBD1. The CDR3 is made up of 14 amino acids. Germline CDR1 and CDR2: KGHSH and LQKENI. The junction had 8 bases not matched to a gene; V was cut back by 6 bases and J by 5 bases. The DNA for the CDR3 is TGTGCCAGCTCCCCGGACAGGGTTGGGACTGAAGCTTTCTTT. Its translation: CASSPDRVGTEAFF.

This sequence joins TRBV14 and TRBJ2-3; 9 bases are shared with TRBD2. This CDR3 spans 17 amino acids. Germline V gene lookup returns CDR1 SGHDN and CDR2 FVKESK. The trim removed 1 base at V and 0 bases at J, leaving 5 bases unmatched. The CDR3 region is CASSQALTSGSTDTQYF. In DNA, the CDR3 is TGTGCCAGCAGCCAAGCCTTGACTAGCGGTAGCACAGATACGCAGTATTTT. Supplemented by reference TRBV14 and TRBJ2-3, the full variable domain reads EAGVTQFPSHSVIEKGQTVTLRCDPISGHDNLYWYRRVMGKEIKFLLHFVKESKQDESGMPNNRFLAERTGGTYSTLKVQPAELEDSGVYFCASSQALTSGSTDTQYFGPGTRLTVL.

The J gene is TRBJ2-2, the V gene TRBV28; D assignment may be TRBD1 or TRBD2 (6 bases each). Germline CDR1 reads MDHEN; CDR2 reads SYDVKM. This CDR3 contains 14 residues. Trimming removed 8 bases at V and 1 base at J, with 11 bases between. The CDR3 DNA follows: TGTGCCAGCTCGGGGGCGATGAACACCGGGGAGCTGTTTTTT. Translation: CASSGAMNTGELFF.

The CDR3 sequence is CASSLAGFTGELFF. CDR3 bases: TGTGCCAGCAGCTTGGCAGGGTTTACCGGGGAGCTGTTTTTT. This chain connects TRBV7-9 to TRBJ2-2, with a possible D match to TRBD1 (5 bases). CDR1 SEHNR and CDR2 FQNEAQ come from the germline V gene (reference sequence). V was pared by 3 bases and J by 5 bases, with 10 bases between. The CDR3 length is 14 residues.

This chain joins TRBV28 and TRBJ2-3, with 10 nucleotides matching TRBD1. V was clipped by 4 bases and J by 4 bases; unmatched bases: 8. CDR3 length: 16 residues. The germline CDR1 and CDR2 sequences are MDHEN and SYDVKM. The CDR3 reads CASSSAGTGVSDTQYF. The DNA of the CDR3 is TGTGCCAGCAGTTCGGCCGGGACAGGGGTGTCAGATACGCAGTATTTT.